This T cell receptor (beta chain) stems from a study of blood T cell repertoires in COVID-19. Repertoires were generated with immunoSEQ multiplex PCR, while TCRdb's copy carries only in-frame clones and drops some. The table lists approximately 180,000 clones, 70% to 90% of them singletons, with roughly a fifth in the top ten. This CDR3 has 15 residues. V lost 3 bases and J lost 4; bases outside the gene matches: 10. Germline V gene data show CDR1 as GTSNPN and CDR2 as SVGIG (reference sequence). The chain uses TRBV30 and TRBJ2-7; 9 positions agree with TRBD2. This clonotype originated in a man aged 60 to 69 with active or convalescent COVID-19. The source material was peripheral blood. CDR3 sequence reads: CAWRLAGPPRYEQYF. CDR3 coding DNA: TGTGCCTGGAGACTAGCGGGCCCCCCCCGGTACGAGCAGTACTTC. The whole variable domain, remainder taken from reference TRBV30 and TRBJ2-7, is SQTIHQWPATLVQPVGSPLSLECTVEGTSNPNLYWYRQAAGRGLQLLFYSVGIGQISSEVPQNLSASRPQDRQFILSSKKLLLSDSGFYLCAWRLAGPPRYEQYFGPGTRLTVT.